The 30 T cell receptor beta chains in this list originate from one sample, sequenced in a study of OX40 agonist ivuxolimab in advanced cancers. Libraries were prepared by immunoSEQ multiplex PCR; TCRdb keeps only in-frame clonotypes and omits some of them. The sample has roughly 65,000 clones; 90% are singletons. The source was CD4+ or CD8+ T cells sorted from blood, collected in a trial of the OX40 agonist ivuxolimab. The receptors shown here come from an adult with an advanced solid tumor such as melanoma, head and neck, liver or kidney cancer.

The gene calls are TRBV2 and TRBJ2-7; 8 positions agree with TRBD1. Looked up from germline, CDR1 is SNHLY and CDR2 is FYNNEI. CDR3 length: 14 amino acids. Trimming cost V 8 bases and J 6 bases; bases outside gene matches: 12. The CDR3 nucleotides are TGTGCCAGCCAAGTGCAGGGGGCGGTATTCGAGCAGTACTTC. Its translation: CASQVQGAVFEQYF. The whole variable domain, filled in from reference TRBV2 and TRBJ2-7, reads EPEVTQTPSHQVTQMGQEVILRCVPISNHLYFYWYRQILGQKVEFLVSFYNNEISEKSEIFDDQFSVERPDGSNFTLKIRSTKLEDSAMYFCASQVQGAVFEQYFGPGTRLTVT.

The chain uses TRBV5-6 and TRBJ2-1; no clear D gene. V shed 2 bases and J shed 0 bases, with 9 bases lying between them. CDR1 and CDR2 (germline): SGHDT, YYEEEE. The CDR3 covers 15 residues. CDR3 in DNA: TGTGCCAGCAGCTTTGAGACGAGCTCCTACAATGAGCAGTTCTTC. Translation: CASSFETSSYNEQFF.

Here the CDR3 DNA reads TGTGCCACCAGCAGAGTCGGCTCTGGAAACACCATATATTTT. It specifies CATSRVGSGNTIYF. The chain combines TRBV15 with TRBJ1-3; D unclear. From germline, CDR1 is LNHNV and CDR2 YYDKDF (reference sequence). Trimming stripped 1 base from V and 0 bases from J, with 4 bases between. The CDR3 totals 14 residues.

J is TRBJ2-3 and V is TRBV19, with D perhaps TRBD1 (5 bases). The CDR3 is 15 residues long. V was clipped by 5 bases and J by 1 base, with 13 bases between them. Per the germline V gene, CDR1 is LNHDA and CDR2 is SQIVND (reference sequence). CDR3 sequence (DNA): TGTGCCAGTAGTCTCCAGGGTTTGGGCACAGATACGCAGTATTTT. It translates to CASSLQGLGTDTQYF.

The gene calls are TRBV7-6 and TRBJ2-3; 7 bases agree with TRBD2. The CDR3 consists of 16 residues. V gave up 0 bases and J gave up 5 bases; unmatched junction bases: 8. Germline V lookup: CDR1 SGHVS, CDR2 FNYEAQ. DNA of the CDR3: TGTGCCAGCAGCTTAGCCCGGCGGGAGATAGGAGATACGCAGTATTTT. Translating gives CASSLARREIGDTQYF.

This chain joins TRBV6-5 and TRBJ2-7; 11 nucleotides align to TRBD2. There are 14 residues in the CDR3. Losses at the gene ends were 5 bases for V and 6 bases for J; bases not matched to a gene: 6. Germline-derived CDR1 and CDR2 are MNHEY and SVGAGI. For the CDR3, the DNA is TGTGCCAGCAGTCCACTAGCGGGAGCGAGCGAGCAGTACTTC. Protein sequence: CASSPLAGASEQYF.

The chain employs TRBV18 and TRBJ2-1; TRBD2 matches 12 bases. The CDR3 covers 22 residues. Germline CDR1 is KGHSH and CDR2 is LQKENI. The trim removed 3 bases at V and 4 bases at J, leaving 22 bases unmatched. CDR3 amino acids: CASSPRLAGAYRDNTLYNEQFF. The CDR3 DNA reads TGTGCCAGCTCACCGCGACTAGCGGGAGCATATCGAGACAATACTCTATACAATGAGCAGTTCTTC.

The chain links TRBV10-3 to TRBJ1-5, with D hard to call. Trimming removed 4 bases from V and 10 bases from J, with 17 bases in between. This CDR3 region has 14 residues. CDR1 is ENHRY and CDR2 is SYGVKD in the germline V gene. DNA for the CDR3: TGTGCCATCAGTGGTGGTGGAGGTTCCCTACCCCAGCATTTT. It yields the protein CAISGGGGSLPQHF.

The genes are TRBV10-2 and TRBJ1-5; the match to TRBD1 covers 9 bases. Trimming took 4 bases from V and 7 from J; bases not matched to a gene: 2. The CDR3 extends over 13 amino acids. CDR1 is WSHSY and CDR2 is SAAADI in the germline V gene. CDR3 sequence reads: CASSGQGGQPQHF. Written as DNA, the CDR3 is TGCGCCAGCAGTGGACAGGGGGGACAGCCCCAGCATTTT.

The rearrangement links TRBV30 to TRBJ1-2; the match to TRBD1 covers 9 bases. J lost 1 base, V lost 5 bases, and 2 bases had no gene match. CDR1 and CDR2 (germline): GTSNPN, SVGIG (reference sequence). The CDR3 spans 13 residues. CDR3 sequence (DNA): TGTGCCTGGGGGACAGGGATTAACTATGGCTACACCTTC. This sequence encodes CAWGTGINYGYTF. Filled out from reference TRBV30 and TRBJ1-2, the complete variable domain reads SQTIHQWPATLVQPVGSPLSLECTVEGTSNPNLYWYRQAAGRGLQLLFYSVGIGQISSEVPQNLSASRPQDRQFILSSKKLLLSDSGFYLCAWGTGINYGYTFGSGTRLTVV.

This sequence joins TRBV7-2 and TRBJ2-3; TRBD2 is a possible D gene (5 bases). The CDR3 length is 16 residues. From germline, CDR1 is SGHTA and CDR2 FQGNSA. V lost 2 bases and J 3 bases, leaving 15 bases between the germline ends. As DNA, the CDR3 is TGTGCCAGCAGCTTAAGAGAGCGGCGCGGGACAGATACGCAGTATTTT. As protein: CASSLRERRGTDTQYF. Combining the CDR3 with reference TRBV7-2 and TRBJ2-3 gives the whole variable domain GAGVSQSPSNKVTEKGKDVELRCDPISGHTALYWYRQSLGQGLEFLIYFQGNSAPDKSGLPSDRFSAERTGGSVSTLTIQRTQQEDSAVYLCASSLRERRGTDTQYFGPGTRLTVL.

The CDR3 DNA reads as TGTGCCTGGAGTGTCTCTAGGGTCGGGGAGCTGTTTTTT. Translation gives CAWSVSRVGELFF. The V call is TRBV30, the J call TRBJ2-2; no clear D. Germline CDR1 and CDR2: GTSNPN and SVGIG (reference sequence). V was trimmed by 0 bases and J by 7 bases, leaving 9 bases between them. This CDR3 is built from 13 residues.

The chain uses TRBV28 and TRBJ2-7, with 9 bases aligning to TRBD2. After removal of 3 bases from V and 2 bases from J, the junction contained 5 bases not matched to a gene. Germline CDR1 is MDHEN and CDR2 is SYDVKM. The CDR3 length is 15 residues. This CDR3 is CASSFVSSGTYEQYF. The CDR3 DNA reads TGTGCCAGCAGTTTTGTTTCTAGCGGGACCTACGAGCAGTACTTC.

J is TRBJ1-2 and V is TRBV5-1; 7 bases are shared with TRBD1. The CDR3 is made up of 13 amino acids. The ends lost 0 bases at V and 6 bases at J; junction bases unmatched: 2. Germline V lookup: CDR1 SGHRS, CDR2 YFSETQ. The CDR3 loop is CASSLGQGHGYTF. The CDR3 DNA is TGCGCCAGCAGCTTGGGACAGGGTCATGGCTACACCTTC.

The V and J genes are TRBV28 and TRBJ1-3; D is undetermined. Trimming took off 5 bases at V and 2 bases at J, with 13 bases between the two ends. The CDR3 covers 15 residues. In germline, CDR1 is MDHEN, CDR2 SYDVKM. DNA for the CDR3: TGTGCCAGCAGTACCCGGGTTGGGGCTGGAAACACCATATATTTT. Translating it yields CASSTRVGAGNTIYF.

The rearrangement links TRBV11-1 to TRBJ1-1; weak D call: TRBD1 (6 bases). With 1 base removed from V and 6 bases from J, the gap between germline ends came to 12 bases. The CDR3 is 14 residues long. Per germline, CDR1 SGHAT and CDR2 FQDESV (reference sequence). CDR3 protein: CASSLGPGDAEAFF. As DNA, the CDR3 is TGTGCCAGCAGCTTAGGGCCAGGGGACGCTGAAGCTTTCTTT.

This sequence joins TRBV7-2 and TRBJ2-7, with 10 positions matching TRBD2. Germline CDR1 reads SGHTA; CDR2 reads FQGNSA. The CDR3 is made up of 14 amino acids. V lost 4 bases to trimming and J lost 6 bases; unmatched junction nucleotides: 6. Written as DNA, the CDR3 is TGTGCCAGCAGCTCCCTAGCGGGAGTAGGCGAGCAGTACTTC. Translation: CASSSLAGVGEQYF.

This clone was detected a few times. This chain connects TRBV30 to TRBJ2-3, with D perhaps TRBD1 (5 bases). This CDR3 has 13 amino acids. Germline V gives CDR1 GTSNPN, CDR2 SVGIG (reference sequence). The V end lost 4 bases, the J end lost 4 bases, and 12 bases lay between the germline ends. CDR3 amino acids: CAWTMSGPDTQYF. The DNA of the CDR3 is TGTGCCTGGACCATGTCAGGGCCAGATACGCAGTATTTT.

V is TRBV2 and J is TRBJ2-7; TRBD2 aligns across 8 bases. CDR3 length: 15 residues. In germline, CDR1 is SNHLY, CDR2 FYNNEI. Unmatched junction bases numbered 7, after V lost 4 bases and J lost 2 bases. This CDR3 reads CASSGKLAETYEQYF. Written as DNA, the CDR3 is TGTGCCAGCAGTGGAAAACTAGCGGAGACCTACGAGCAGTACTTC.

The table lists this clone with a few counts. The chain is built from TRBV2 and TRBJ2-7; D unresolved. CDR1 and CDR2 (germline): SNHLY, FYNNEI. V lost 5 bases, J lost 3 bases, and 8 bases lay in between. The CDR3 runs to 12 residues. CDR3 nucleotide sequence: TGTGCCAGCAGTCCGGCCCGCTACGAGCAGTACTTC. Amino acid sequence: CASSPARYEQYF.

This rearrangement joins TRBV11-2 to TRBJ2-7; tentative D call: TRBD2 (5 bases). Germline CDR1 SGHAT, CDR2 FQNNGV. Trimming pared 7 bases from V and 3 bases from J, leaving 7 bases between. CDR3 size: 11 residues. CDR3 DNA sequence: TGTGCCAGCACCCGGGGCTACGAGCAGTACTTC. The encoded protein is CASTRGYEQYF.

The table lists this clone with a count of one. The genes are TRBV11-2 and TRBJ2-1, with 7 bases aligning to TRBD2. Germline values: CDR1 SGHAT, CDR2 FQNNGV. The CDR3 consists of 16 residues. V dropped 5 bases and J dropped 3; count of bases not matched to a gene: 10. As DNA, the CDR3 is TGTGCCAGCAGCCCGGGGCTAGCGGCACACTACAATGAGCAGTTCTTC. Translating it yields CASSPGLAAHYNEQFF.

As DNA, the CDR3 is TGTGCCAGCAGTGTGAGACAGGCGCTCGAGCAGTACTTC. It codes for CASSVRQALEQYF. The rearrangement uses TRBV2 and TRBJ2-7, with a possible D match to TRBD1 (6 bases). The CDR3 runs to 13 residues. Germline CDR1 is SNHLY and CDR2 is FYNNEI. V lost 4 bases and J 6 bases, leaving 13 bases between the germline ends.

This clone was observed a single time. The rearrangement joins TRBV5-4 to TRBJ1-4; 9 nucleotides agree with TRBD1. V was clipped by 2 bases and J by 8 bases; unmatched bases: 10. The CDR3 length is 16 residues. Germline CDR1 is SGHNT and CDR2 is YYREEE (reference sequence). CDR3 region: CASSFKSGQGKEKLFF. CDR3 in DNA: TGTGCCAGCAGCTTTAAATCGGGACAGGGCAAAGAAAAACTGTTTTTT.

The V call is TRBV7-8, the J call TRBJ1-4; 8 bases are shared with TRBD1. The V gene end was trimmed by 4 bases and the J gene end by 5 bases; junction bases not matched to a gene: 3. CDR3 length equals 14 residues. Per germline, CDR1 SGHVS and CDR2 FQNEAQ. This CDR3 reads CASSYDRGNEKLFF. CDR3 DNA: TGTGCCAGCAGCTACGACAGGGGAAATGAAAAACTGTTTTTT.

The rearrangement uses TRBV7-8 and TRBJ2-7; D gene unclear. CDR1 is SGHVS and CDR2 is FQNEAQ in the germline V gene. The CDR3 is 14 residues long. Trimming cost V 2 bases and J 2 bases, with 10 bases left between them. The CDR3 DNA reads TGTGCCAGCAGCTTATTGGCGGTTACCTACGAGCAGTACTTC. It yields the protein CASSLLAVTYEQYF.

The genes are TRBV10-3 and TRBJ2-1; the D gene is possibly TRBD2 (7 bases). The V end was cut by 4 bases, the J end by 7 bases, with 17 bases between. CDR3 length: 15 residues. Germline V CDR1 and CDR2: ENHRY, SYGVKD. The CDR3 sequence is CAISAGGGLRNEQFF. The CDR3 nucleotides are TGTGCCATCAGTGCTGGCGGGGGCCTTCGGAATGAGCAGTTCTTC.

This clone has just a few counts. The gene calls are TRBV19 and TRBJ1-5; D remains ambiguous. The germline gives CDR1 LNHDA, CDR2 SQIVND (reference sequence). Trimming left V 3 bases short and J 4 bases short, with 7 bases between. The CDR3 totals 13 residues. CDR3 protein: CASSIYANQPQHF. The CDR3 nucleotides are TGTGCCAGTAGTATCTACGCAAATCAGCCCCAGCATTTT.

In its sample, this clone was seen once. The junction differs from germline at one of its ends, possibly a read error. This chain uses TRBV7-7 with TRBJ2-1; D may be TRBD2 (6 bases). Germline CDR1 and CDR2: SSHAT and FNYEAQ (reference sequence). The CDR3 contains 15 residues. The CDR3 here is CASSLSSGSYNEQFF. Written as DNA, the CDR3 is TGTGCTAGCAGCTTAAGTAGCGGCTCCTACAATGAGCAGTTCTTC.

The chain combines TRBV9 with TRBJ1-1; 7 nucleotides align to TRBD1. The trim removed 4 bases at V and 0 bases at J, leaving 6 bases unmatched. Germline CDR1 reads SGDLS; CDR2 reads YYNGEE. CDR3 length: 15 amino acids. CDR3 coding DNA: TGTGCCAGCAGCAACCGGGACAGAATGAACACTGAAGCTTTCTTT. Its translation is CASSNRDRMNTEAFF.